This is a list of T cell receptor beta chains from one sample in a study of blood T cells in healthy people across ages. TCRdb re-called the 5' RACE reads with MiXCR, one entry per CDR3 protein. The sample contains around 1.1 million distinct CDR3 sequences, less than 45% of which appear only once. The sequencing input was blood. These receptors all come from a man younger than 35 in good health. CDR3s include the opening cysteine and the closing phenylalanine or tryptophan. The D gene is left open where the match is weak. Part of the rows lack a size; the others show once, few, many or a class for expanded clones.

V	J	size	D	DNA	CDR3
TRBV4-3	TRBJ1-1	few	TRBD1	TGCGCCAGCAGCCAAGAGGGGACAGGGGCTAGGGCTTTCTTT	CASSQEGTGARAFF
TRBV12-3/TRBV12-4	TRBJ2-1	once	-	TGTGCCAGCAGTTTATCGGGCGGGGTCAGCAATGAGCAGTTCTTC	CASSLSGGVSNEQFF
TRBV12-3/TRBV12-4	TRBJ2-1	-	-	TGTGCCAGCAGTTTGTCCACCAATGAGCAGTTCTTC	CASSLSTNEQFF
TRBV20-1	TRBJ2-6	few	-	TGCAGTGCTAGAGCAGGGGCTGGGGCCAACGTCCTGACTTTC	CSARAGAGANVLTF
TRBV11-1	TRBJ1-2	-	TRBD1	TGTGCCAGCAGCGCCGCAGGGGGTCCGGGCTACACCTTC	CASSAAGGPGYTF
TRBV12-3/TRBV12-4	TRBJ1-6	-	-	TGTGCCAGCAGTTTTTCGACGGATTCTAATTCACCCCTCCACTTT	CASSFSTDSNSPLHF
TRBV2	TRBJ2-3	-	-	TGTGCCAGCAGGGATAGCGTAGCAGATACGCAGTATTTT	CASRDSVADTQYF
TRBV14	TRBJ2-7	few	-	TGTGCCAGCAGCGAAACAGCCTCTTGGGAGCAGTACTTC	CASSETASWEQYF
TRBV12-3/TRBV12-4	TRBJ2-6	few	-	TGTGCCAGCAGTTCCTATGGTGGGGCCAACGTCCTGACTTTC	CASSSYGGANVLTF
TRBV7-2	TRBJ2-1	once	-	TGTGTCAGCAGCCCCCCGGGAGATGAGCAGTTCTTC	CVSSPPGDEQFF
TRBV7-2	TRBJ2-4	few	TRBD2	TGTGCCAGCAGCTTAGATAGCGGGGGGGCAGGAAACATTCAGTACTTC	CASSLDSGGAGNIQYF
TRBV9	TRBJ2-1	-	-	TGTGCCAGCAGCCTGGAAGGGAGTCCCTACAATGAGCAGTTCTTC	CASSLEGSPYNEQFF
TRBV20-1	TRBJ1-5	few	-	TGCAGTGCTAGAAAGGGGAGCAATCAGCCCCAGCATTTT	CSARKGSNQPQHF
TRBV20-1	TRBJ1-1	few	-	TGCAGTGTTACACGGGGTGAAGCTTTCTTT	CSVTRGEAFF
TRBV6-1	TRBJ1-4	few	-	TGTGCCAGCAGTCAACAGGCGTTTAATGAAAAACTGTTTTTT	CASSQQAFNEKLFF
TRBV12-3/TRBV12-4	TRBJ2-5	-	-	TGTGCCAGCAGTTTGTGGGGGGGCCAGTACCAAGAGACCCAGTACTTC	CASSLWGGQYQETQYF
TRBV6-5	TRBJ2-1	-	TRBD2	TGTGCCAGCAGACCGGGGACTAGCGGGGGGGTTCGCAATGAGCAGTTCTTC	CASRPGTSGGVRNEQFF
TRBV20-1	TRBJ2-2	once	TRBD1	TGCAGTGCCAGAAGGGACAGCGCGAACACCGGGGAGCTGTTTTTT	CSARRDSANTGELFF
TRBV10-3	TRBJ2-1	once	-	TGTGCCATCAGTGGCAAGACGGGGGCGTCCGACAATGAGCAGTTCTTC	CAISGKTGASDNEQFF
TRBV27	TRBJ2-7	few	-	TGTGCCAGCAGTTTAAAGGACGGAAGCTCCTACGAGCAGTACTTC	CASSLKDGSSYEQYF
TRBV5-6	TRBJ2-3	few	-	TGTGCCAGCAGCTTGTACCAGGGTCTCACAGATACGCAGTATTTT	CASSLYQGLTDTQYF
TRBV7-2	TRBJ2-5	-	-	TGTGCCAGCAGCGTACCTTTGTACCAAGAGACCCAGTACTTC	CASSVPLYQETQYF
TRBV7-2	TRBJ2-7	few	-	TGTGCCAGCAGCTTCTCACGCGGGACAGAGCAGTACTTC	CASSFSRGTEQYF
TRBV11-2	TRBJ1-4	-	-	TGTGCCAGCAGCCTTAATGCAGGAGAAAATGAAAAACTGTTTTTT	CASSLNAGENEKLFF
TRBV6-6	TRBJ2-5	once	-	TGTGCCAGCAGTGATGGACAGCGTCAAGAGACCCAGTACTTC	CASSDGQRQETQYF
TRBV20-1	TRBJ1-1	-	-	TGCAGTACTAGTAATCTACGCACTGAAGCTTTCTTT	CSTSNLRTEAFF
TRBV25-1	TRBJ1-2	-	-	TGTGCCAGCAGTGAATCTGTCAGAAACTATGGCTACACCTTC	CASSESVRNYGYTF
TRBV29-1	TRBJ2-1	many	-	TGCAGCGTTGAAGATGCGACCGAGCAGTTCTTC	CSVEDATEQFF
TRBV20-1	TRBJ2-4	few	-	TGCAGTGCTAGAGATCCCCTCTTTGCCAAAAACATTCAGTACTTC	CSARDPLFAKNIQYF
TRBV10-3	TRBJ2-1	-	-	TGTGCCATCAGTGAGGGGGGTGAGCAGTTCTTC	CAISEGGEQFF
TRBV20-1	TRBJ1-1	few	TRBD1	TGCAGTGCTAGTAAACAGGGGTCGAACACTGAAGCTTTCTTT	CSASKQGSNTEAFF
TRBV12-3/TRBV12-4	TRBJ2-4	few	-	TGTGCCAGCACCGATAGGGGGGGAAGTAACATTCAGTACTTC	CASTDRGGSNIQYF
TRBV12-3/TRBV12-4	TRBJ2-1	-	TRBD2	TGTGCCAGCAGTACGGGACGAGCGGGGAATAATGAGCAGTTCTTC	CASSTGRAGNNEQFF
TRBV4-3	TRBJ1-2	few	-	TGCGCCAGCAGCCAAGATCCGCGATTAGCTAACTATGGCTACACCTTC	CASSQDPRLANYGYTF
TRBV4-2	TRBJ1-4	few	-	TGTGCCAGCAGCCAAGATATGGGGGAAAAACTGTTTTTT	CASSQDMGEKLFF
TRBV12-3/TRBV12-4	TRBJ1-2	few	-	TGTGCCAGCAGTTTGAAGATCCTCCATGGCTACACCTTC	CASSLKILHGYTF
TRBV6-5	TRBJ2-7	-	-	TGTGCCAGCAGGGGGTCAGTCGGCGAGCAGTACTTC	CASRGSVGEQYF
TRBV4-1	TRBJ1-2	many	TRBD1	TGCGCCAGCAGCCTAAAAGGAACAGGGGCCCATGGCTACACCTTC	CASSLKGTGAHGYTF
TRBV5-1	TRBJ2-1	many	-	TGCGCCAGCAGCTTGGGTGGCGGGTTTTACAATGAGCAGTTCTTC	CASSLGGGFYNEQFF
TRBV4-2	TRBJ1-5	few	-	TGTGCCAGCAGCCAAGATAGCCGTCGGAGACATAGCAATCAGCCCCAGCATTTT	CASSQDSRRRHSNQPQHF
TRBV7-3	TRBJ2-1	few	-	TGTGCCAGCAGCTTAAAAGGCGGGGGCGACTCCTACAATGAGCAGTTCTTC	CASSLKGGGDSYNEQFF
TRBV12-3/TRBV12-4	TRBJ2-3	many	-	TGTGCCAGCAGTTCCCCGACAGCAGAAGATACGCAGTATTTT	CASSSPTAEDTQYF
TRBV3-1	TRBJ1-1	-	TRBD1	TGTGCCAGCAGCCCCGGACAGGGGGCTGGAGCTTTCTTT	CASSPGQGAGAFF
TRBV2	TRBJ1-6	once	TRBD1	TGTGCCAGCAGTGCCCGACAGGGTGGGTCCTATAATTCACCCCTCCACTTT	CASSARQGGSYNSPLHF
TRBV20-1	TRBJ2-1	many	TRBD1	TGCAGTGCTAGAGGGACAGGGGGGGAGTACAATGAGCAGTTCTTC	CSARGTGGEYNEQFF
TRBV2	TRBJ2-2	-	-	TGTGCCAGCCAGACCTTAATTGACGCCCGGGAGCTGTTTTTT	CASQTLIDARELFF
TRBV9	TRBJ1-2	-	-	TGTGCCGGCAGCGGCGTTGAGGGGGATGGCTACACCTTC	CAGSGVEGDGYTF
TRBV12-3/TRBV12-4	TRBJ2-3	-	TRBD2	TGTGCCAGCAGATTCACTAGCGGGACAAGCACAGATACGCAGTATTTT	CASRFTSGTSTDTQYF
TRBV7-2	TRBJ2-3	-	-	TGTGCCAGCAGCTTACTAGGGACGAGGTTGGCAGATACGCAGTATTTT	CASSLLGTRLADTQYF
TRBV6-2/TRBV6-3	TRBJ2-4	few	-	TGTGCCAGCAGTATGAGCAGATACATTCAGTACTTC	CASSMSRYIQYF
TRBV6-2/TRBV6-3	TRBJ2-1	-	-	TGTGCCAGCATGGCCTACAATGAGCAGTTCTTC	CASMAYNEQFF
TRBV7-2	TRBJ1-2	-	-	TGTGCCAGCAGCTTAGCGCAGGAGGGATTAACTGGCTACACCTTC	CASSLAQEGLTGYTF